The present T cell receptor beta chain was sequenced within a study of T cell responses to AZD1222 COVID-19 vaccine. The CDR3 is 11 amino acids. The germline V and J ends were trimmed by 10 bases and 2 bases, with 7 bases remaining between them. Using immunoSEQ multiplex PCR, the repertoire was profiled, and TCRdb retains in-frame clones only, with some absent. Here the sample spans about 50,000 clones, approximately 89% being singletons. The receptor's source is an adult in good health. V gene TRBV12-3 or TRBV12-4 combines with J gene TRBJ2-3, with D unresolved. Sample: peripheral blood, taken on day 0 of MenACWY control vaccination. CDR3 nucleotides: TGTGCCATCGCACTCACAGATACGCAGTATTTT. Translation: CAIALTDTQYF.